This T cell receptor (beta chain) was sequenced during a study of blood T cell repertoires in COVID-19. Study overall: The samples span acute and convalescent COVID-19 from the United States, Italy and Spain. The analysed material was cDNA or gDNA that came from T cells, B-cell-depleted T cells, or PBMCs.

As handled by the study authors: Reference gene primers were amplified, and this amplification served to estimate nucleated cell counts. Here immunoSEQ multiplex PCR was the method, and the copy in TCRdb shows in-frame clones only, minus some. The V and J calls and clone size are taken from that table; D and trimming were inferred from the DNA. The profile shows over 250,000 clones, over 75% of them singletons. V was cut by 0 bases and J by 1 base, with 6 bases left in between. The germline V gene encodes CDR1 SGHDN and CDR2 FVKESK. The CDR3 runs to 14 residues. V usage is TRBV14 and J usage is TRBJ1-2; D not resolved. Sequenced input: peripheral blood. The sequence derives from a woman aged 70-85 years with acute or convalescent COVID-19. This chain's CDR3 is CASSQEGGNYGYTF. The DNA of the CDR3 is TGTGCCAGCAGCCAAGAAGGCGGTAACTATGGCTACACCTTC.